These T cell receptor beta chains were read from a single sample in a study of cytomegalovirus exposure and HLA in healthy donors. Profiling relied on immunoSEQ multiplex PCR, and the TCRdb table lists in-frame clones only, not all of them. Of 150,000 to 200,000 clones in the sample, 75% to 90% are singletons; the top ten hold about a sixth. Sequencing was done on a sample of PBMCs. Receptor source: a man aged 18 to 29 in good health and CMV-seropositive. CDR3s include the opening cysteine and the closing phenylalanine or tryptophan. D genes are given only for firm matches.

j_call	d_call	v_call	cdr3_aa
TRBJ2-2	-	TRBV5-1	CASSFRNPNTGELFF
TRBJ1-6	-	TRBV5-4	CASSLAADYSPLHF
TRBJ2-1	-	TRBV12-2	CASRRTSGRDNEQFF
TRBJ1-2	TRBD1	TRBV28	CASSSPGTGNGYTF
TRBJ1-1	-	TRBV6-5	CASSYLRDNTEAFF
TRBJ1-1	-	TRBV30	CAWSPLARGTEAFF
TRBJ2-3	-	TRBV27	CASSLRTASTDTQYF
TRBJ1-1	-	TRBV19	CASRNSGTQVEAFF
TRBJ1-6	-	TRBV28	CASSYRVDNSPLHF
TRBJ1-6	-	TRBV18	CASSPNWGGDSPLHF
TRBJ2-5	-	TRBV2	CASRISQETQYF
TRBJ2-6	-	TRBV30	CAWSVGVPGANVLTF
TRBJ2-1	TRBD2	TRBV7-3	CASSLGLAGHNEQFF
TRBJ2-7	TRBD2	TRBV28	CASSPTAGRGEQYF
TRBJ1-1	TRBD1	TRBV6-6	CASSYLTGGKTEAFF
TRBJ1-3	TRBD1	TRBV28	CASTSGGSGNTIYF
TRBJ2-1	TRBD1	TRBV5-1	CASSPGTGRNEQFF
TRBJ2-4	-	TRBV5-1	CASKGGHSVQNIQYF
TRBJ2-3	-	TRBV7-3	CASSLRGKGTDTQYF
TRBJ1-2	-	TRBV9	CASSVSSSGKAAGYTF
TRBJ2-3	TRBD2	TRBV9	CASSVGGLGRDTQYF
TRBJ2-1	-	TRBV5-4	CASSSTYNEQFF
TRBJ2-7	-	TRBV9	CASSVGGTPSYEQYF
TRBJ2-3	TRBD2	TRBV7-9	CASSLRSSGGTDTQYF
TRBJ2-2	TRBD2	TRBV18	CASSPPSLLAGGGELFF
TRBJ1-4	TRBD1	TRBV6-1	CASVGTVRGEKLFF
TRBJ2-1	-	TRBV18	CASSPPGTGSSGRASGEQFF
TRBJ2-2	-	TRBV19	CASPSRTGELFF
TRBJ2-3	-	TRBV7-2	CASSYSGTDTQYF
TRBJ1-1	-	TRBV5-1	CASRWGDTEAFF
TRBJ2-5	TRBD2	TRBV4-1	CASSQPEGTSPQSTQYF
TRBJ2-3	-	TRBV5-1	CASSFGDATDTQYF
TRBJ1-5	TRBD1	TRBV19	CASSETGGAGQPQHF
TRBJ1-4	-	TRBV18	CASSPPGISNEKLFF
TRBJ1-4	TRBD1	TRBV28	CASSPPGTGIEKLFF
TRBJ2-3	-	TRBV5-4	CASSSPTRGADTQYF
TRBJ1-6	-	TRBV11-3	CATDCGYDGRDDSPLHF
TRBJ2-5	-	TRBV7-2	CASSLPGSGQTQYF
TRBJ1-2	-	TRBV7-2	CASTIQDYGYTF
TRBJ2-1	-	TRBV2	CASSEMGPPEQFF
TRBJ2-1	TRBD1	TRBV7-6	CASSLGTGVYEQFF
TRBJ1-2	TRBD1	TRBV6-1	CASRDRGLRGYTF
TRBJ2-7	-	TRBV6-5	CASSYRETYEQYF
TRBJ2-5	TRBD2	TRBV11-2	CASSLLAKLAGVSGETQYF
TRBJ1-2	-	TRBV29-1	CSVEDLAGTYGYTF
TRBJ1-2	-	TRBV27	CASSLSVGGGTINYGYTF
TRBJ2-1	TRBD2	TRBV9	CASSVGGLPINNEQFF
TRBJ2-1	TRBD1	TRBV27	CASSRTGQNEQFF
TRBJ1-1	TRBD1	TRBV5-1	CASSPGGQATEAFF
TRBJ2-2	-	TRBV28	CASSSRLTRRELFF
TRBJ2-3	TRBD2	TRBV28	CASKGRGGTDTQYF